The next 24 T cell receptor beta chains were all read from a single sample in a study of T cells after yellow fever vaccination. Via MiXCR, TCRdb re-called the 5' RACE reads, giving one row per CDR3 protein. This sample has around 110,000 distinct CDR3 sequences, with 6.5% to 9% found just once. The specimen was CD8+ T cells sorted from PBMCs, collected 45 days after the yellow fever booster vaccination. These receptors came from a man aged 30 to 39 who received the YFV17D yellow fever vaccine.

Of note for this clonotype: A much more abundant neighbour one base away suggests this may be a read error. This chain joins TRBV3-1 and TRBJ2-7; 7 bases align to TRBD2. The CDR3 extends over 17 amino acids. CDR1 is LGHDT, CDR2 YNNKEL, per germline (reference sequence). V lost 0 bases and J lost 3; bases outside the gene matches: 11. The CDR3, as DNA: TGTGCCAGCAGCCAAGAGCATGCTAGCAGGGACTACTACGAGCAGTACTTC. As protein: CASSQEHASRDYYEQYF.

This clonotype was seen more than once but under ten times. V is TRBV28 and J is TRBJ2-5, with 8 bases that match TRBD2. The V gene's germline CDR1 is MDHEN and CDR2 SYDVKM. CDR3 length: 17 residues. Losses at the gene ends were 5 bases for V and 5 bases for J; bases not matched to a gene: 16. CDR3 region: CASSPLLGRAPGETQYF. CDR3 sequence (DNA): TGTGCCAGCAGTCCGTTGCTCGGGAGGGCCCCGGGGGAGACCCAGTACTTC.

The table lists this clonotype with a few counts. The V gene is TRBV29-1, the J gene TRBJ1-2; D unresolved. Germline V gene data show CDR1 as SQVTM and CDR2 as ANQGSEA. Trimming stripped 0 bases from V and 6 bases from J, with 8 bases between. The CDR3 totals 12 residues. The CDR3 nucleotides read TGCAGCGTTGAAGATAACAGCCATGGCTACACCTTC. Its translation: CSVEDNSHGYTF.

In this sample, this clonotype turned up many times. The genes are TRBV20-1 and TRBJ2-3; D uncertain. The germline gives CDR1 DFQATT, CDR2 SNEGSKA (reference sequence). V dropped 0 bases and J dropped 4 bases, with 11 bases sitting between them. The CDR3 contains 14 residues. DNA of the CDR3: TGCAGTGCTAGAGATTCGGAAGGGTCAGATACGCAGTATTTT. Its translation: CSARDSEGSDTQYF.

Many counts were recorded for this clonotype. J is TRBJ2-2 and V is TRBV29-1; D is uncertain. In germline, CDR1 is SQVTM, CDR2 ANQGSEA. Trimming took off 4 bases at V and 0 bases at J, with 6 bases between the two ends. CDR3 length: 13 amino acids. The CDR3 region is CSVVGPNTGELFF. The DNA for the CDR3 is TGCAGCGTTGTAGGCCCGAACACCGGGGAGCTGTTTTTT.

This clonotype appeared many times. The chain carries TRBV28 and TRBJ2-7, with 11 positions matching TRBD2. Germline V gene data show CDR1 as MDHEN and CDR2 as SYDVKM. Trimming cost V 7 bases and J 0 bases; bases outside gene matches: 11. The CDR3 is 17 residues long. The CDR3 coding sequence is TGTGCCAGCATGGTAGCGGGAGGGGCCCGGAGCTCCTACGAGCAGTACTTC. Protein product: CASMVAGGARSSYEQYF.

This clonotype has more than one count but fewer than ten. The chain recombines TRBV4-3 with TRBJ2-1, with D unclear. The ends were cut back, 0 bases at V and 7 bases at J, with 7 bases in the middle. In germline, CDR1 is LGHNA, CDR2 YSLEER. The CDR3 covers 13 residues. CDR3 sequence (DNA): TGCGCCAGCAGCCAAGAGTATGGGAATGAGCAGTTCTTC. It encodes CASSQEYGNEQFF.

In its sample, this clonotype is medium-sized (0.01 to 0.1%). V gene TRBV7-8 combines with J gene TRBJ2-2; D not resolved. V lost 0 bases, J lost 6 bases, and 5 bases lay in between. Germline V gene sequence: CDR1 SGHVS, CDR2 FQNEAQ. CDR3 length: 13 residues. The CDR3 loop is CASSLAASGELFF. The CDR3 DNA reads as TGTGCCAGCAGCTTAGCGGCGTCCGGGGAGCTGTTTTTT. Combining the CDR3 with reference TRBV7-8 and TRBJ2-2 gives the whole variable domain GAGVSQSPRYKVAKRGQDVALRCDPISGHVSLFWYQQALGQGPEFLTYFQNEAQLDKSGLPSDRFFAERPEGSVSTLKIQRTQQEDSAVYLCASSLAASGELFFGEGSRLTVL.

This clonotype was observed a handful of times. CDR3 residues: CASSLQGSYGYTF. The CDR3 DNA sequence: TGTGCCAGCAGCCTCCAGGGGAGCTATGGCTACACCTTC. This chain connects TRBV7-3 to TRBJ1-2; possibly TRBD1 for D (6 bases). Trimming pared 5 bases from V and 4 bases from J, leaving 11 bases between. Germline loops: CDR1 SGHTA, CDR2 FQGTGA. This CDR3 comprises 13 residues.

This clonotype was observed many times. Written as DNA, the CDR3 is TGTGCCAGCAGCTTGCGCCGGGGAGAATGGCTCGGAAACACCATATATTTT. The encoded protein is CASSLRRGEWLGNTIYF. This chain joins TRBV5-6 and TRBJ1-3; D call uncertain. V lost 1 base to trimming and J lost 4 bases, with 18 bases between them. Germline-derived CDR1 and CDR2 are SGHDT and YYEEEE. CDR3 length: 17 amino acids.

This clonotype was counted ten times or more. The genes are TRBV7-6 and TRBJ1-1, with TRBD1 as a possible D gene (5 bases). Trimming pared 7 bases from V and 8 bases from J, leaving 14 bases between. The CDR3 covers 12 residues. The germline gives CDR1 SGHVS, CDR2 FNYEAQ. CDR3 protein: CASIGATGEAFF. The CDR3 DNA reads TGTGCCAGCATCGGGGCGACGGGAGAAGCTTTCTTT. The whole variable domain, remainder taken from reference TRBV7-6 and TRBJ1-1, is GAGVSQSPRYKVTKRGQDVALRCDPISGHVSLYWYRQALGQGPEFLTYFNYEAQQDKSGLPNDRFSAERPEGSISTLTIQRTEQRDSAMYRCASIGATGEAFFGQGTRLTVV.

This clonotype was seen only a few times. CDR3 nucleotide sequence: TGTGCCAGCAGCTTATTCCCCCCCGATCTAGCCAAAAACATTCAGTACTTC. The encoded protein is CASSLFPPDLAKNIQYF. This sequence joins TRBV7-9 and TRBJ2-4, with no clear D. V was cut by 2 bases and J by 0 bases, with 14 bases left in between. This CDR3 region has 17 residues. Germline lookup yields CDR1 SEHNR and CDR2 FQNEAQ (reference sequence).

The rearrangement links TRBV7-9 to TRBJ2-2; the D gene is possibly TRBD1 (5 bases). The CDR3 contains 13 residues. CDR1 is SEHNR and CDR2 is FQNEAQ in the germline V gene (reference sequence). V was clipped by 11 bases and J by 6 bases, with 16 bases between them. The DNA for the CDR3 is TGTGCCGGATTACCCGACAGCTCCGGGGAGCTGTTTTTT. Translating gives CAGLPDSSGELFF.

In this sample, this clonotype turned up a few times. The chain is built from TRBV10-3 and TRBJ2-7; TRBD2 agrees at 9 bases. Germline-derived CDR1 and CDR2 are ENHRY and SYGVKD. This CDR3 is built from 15 residues. V lost 8 bases, J lost 5 bases, and 13 bases stayed unmatched. The DNA for the CDR3 is TGTGCCATCTTTGGGTCGGCTAGCGGGAAAAACGAGCAGTACTTC. It yields the protein CAIFGSASGKNEQYF.

This clonotype showed up many times. The rearrangement joins TRBV29-1 to TRBJ2-2; a possible D gene is TRBD1 (7 bases). The CDR3 extends over 15 amino acids. CDR1 and CDR2 (germline): SQVTM, ANQGSEA. Trimming removed 4 bases from V and 3 bases from J, with 15 bases in between. The CDR3: CSVAEAGGYTGELFF. The CDR3 nucleotides read TGCAGCGTTGCGGAGGCAGGGGGGTACACCGGGGAGCTGTTTTTT.

This clonotype was detected a few times. The J gene is TRBJ2-3, the V gene TRBV7-6, with D perhaps TRBD1 (5 bases). The ends were cut back, 6 bases at V and 2 bases at J, with 9 bases in the middle. The CDR3 is made up of 13 amino acids. Germline V gene data show CDR1 as SGHVS and CDR2 as FNYEAQ. CDR3 sequence reads: CASRPGITDTQYF. The CDR3 DNA reads TGTGCCAGCAGACCAGGGATCACAGATACGCAGTATTTT.

This chain joins TRBV9 and TRBJ2-7; D possibly corresponds to TRBD2 (5 bases). Trimming stripped 3 bases from V and 3 bases from J, with 7 bases between. The CDR3 runs to 12 residues. From germline, CDR1 is SGDLS and CDR2 YYNGEE. The DNA of the CDR3 is TGTGCCAGCAGCGGACGGGACTACGAGCAGTACTTC. The encoded protein is CASSGRDYEQYF.

This clonotype has ten or more counts. The rearrangement uses TRBV20-1 and TRBJ2-7; tentative D call: TRBD1 (5 bases). The V and J ends lost 5 bases and 3 bases respectively, with 8 bases between them. The CDR3 length is 11 residues. The germline V gene has CDR1 DFQATT and CDR2 SNEGSKA (reference sequence). CDR3: CSAHDSYEQYF. CDR3 coding DNA: TGCAGTGCTCATGACAGCTACGAGCAGTACTTC.

This clonotype was observed many times. The chain couples TRBV7-3 to TRBJ2-3; D perhaps matches TRBD2 (5 bases). Trimming cost V 1 base and J 2 bases, with 10 bases left between them. The CDR3 has 15 amino acids. The germline V gene encodes CDR1 SGHTA and CDR2 FQGTGA. The CDR3 loop reads CASSLNGMITDTQYF. The CDR3, as DNA: TGTGCCAGCAGCTTAAACGGGATGATCACAGATACGCAGTATTTT.

This clonotype was seen ten or more times. The rearrangement links TRBV20-1 to TRBJ2-2; tentatively, D is TRBD2 (5 bases). CDR1 and CDR2 (germline): DFQATT, SNEGSKA (reference sequence). This CDR3 has 10 amino acids. The CDR3 spells CGSGTGELFF. CDR3 sequence (DNA): TGCGGGAGCGGCACCGGGGAGCTGTTTTTT.

V and J are TRBV6-2 or TRBV6-3 and TRBJ2-5; D might be TRBD2 (6 bases). The germline gives CDR1 MNHEY, CDR2 SVGEGT. The V and J ends lost 4 bases and 3 bases respectively, with 21 bases between them. The CDR3 spans 17 residues. The CDR3 bases are TGTGCCAGCAGTTCTTACATGACACGGAGGGAGGAAGAGACCCAGTACTTC. This translates into CASSSYMTRREEETQYF.

This clonotype occurred many times. The chain couples TRBV6-1 to TRBJ2-3, with 10 bases lining up with TRBD2. Trimming removed 1 base from V and 4 bases from J; junction bases left unmatched: 2. CDR1 MNHNS and CDR2 SASEGT come from the germline V gene. The CDR3 covers 15 residues. The CDR3 spells CASSEEAGGPDTQYF. In DNA form, the CDR3 reads TGTGCCAGCAGTGAAGAAGCGGGAGGGCCAGATACGCAGTATTTT.

This clonotype has at least ten counts. This chain connects TRBV12-3 or TRBV12-4 to TRBJ2-5; 14 positions match TRBD2. This CDR3 spans 16 amino acids. With V trimmed by 3 bases and J by 5 bases, 5 bases remained unmatched. CDR3 amino acids: CASSFGTSGSGETQYF. CDR3 coding DNA: TGTGCCAGCAGTTTTGGGACTAGCGGGAGCGGGGAGACCCAGTACTTC.

This clonotype has just a few counts. The chain uses TRBV30 and TRBJ2-7, with D hard to call. Germline loops: CDR1 GTSNPN, CDR2 SVGIG (reference sequence). Trimming pared 0 bases from V and 0 bases from J, leaving 9 bases between. The CDR3 is made up of 14 amino acids. The CDR3 DNA reads TGTGCCTGGAGTGTATACGGCACCTCCTACGAGCAGTACTTC. Encoded protein: CAWSVYGTSYEQYF.